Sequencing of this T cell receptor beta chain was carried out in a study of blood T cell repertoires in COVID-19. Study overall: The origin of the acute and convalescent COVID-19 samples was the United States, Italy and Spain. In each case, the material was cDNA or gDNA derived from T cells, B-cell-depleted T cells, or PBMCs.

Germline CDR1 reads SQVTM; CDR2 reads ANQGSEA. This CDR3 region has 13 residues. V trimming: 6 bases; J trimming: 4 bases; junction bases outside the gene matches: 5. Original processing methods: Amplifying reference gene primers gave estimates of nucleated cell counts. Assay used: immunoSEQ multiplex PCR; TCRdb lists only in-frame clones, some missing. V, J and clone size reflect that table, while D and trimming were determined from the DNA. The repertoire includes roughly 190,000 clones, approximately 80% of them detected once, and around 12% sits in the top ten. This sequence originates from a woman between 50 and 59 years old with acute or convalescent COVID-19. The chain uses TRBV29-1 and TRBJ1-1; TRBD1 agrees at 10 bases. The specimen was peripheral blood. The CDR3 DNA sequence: TGCAGCGTAGGGACAGGGGAAGGCACTGAAGCTTTCTTT. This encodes CSVGTGEGTEAFF. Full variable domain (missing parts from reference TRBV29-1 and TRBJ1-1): SAVISQKPSRDICQRGTSLTIQCQVDSQVTMMFWYRQQPGQSLTLIATANQGSEATYESGFVIDKFPISRPNLTFSTLTVSNMSPEDSSIYLCSVGTGEGTEAFFGQGTRLTVV.